Below, 18 T cell receptor beta chains from the same sample are listed, as sequenced in a study of tumor-infiltrating lymphocytes in primary liver carcinoma. A primer in the constant region served to generate TCR beta cDNA from 500 to 600 ng of total RNA. Each TCR beta library was derived from three nested multiplex PCR rounds that employed slightly modified ARM-PCR. The first two PCR rounds used TRBV1-TRBV30 primers with a Cbeta primer, nine to eleven cycles each. TCRdb re-analysed the multiplex PCR reads in MiXCR, keeping a single row per CDR3 protein. Of just over 300,000 distinct CDR3 sequences in the sample, roughly three fifths were seen once. The researchers obtained blood RNA from unsorted whole blood and also extracted germline DNA. The specimen sequenced was peripheral blood. The receptors were gathered from a woman aged 25-40 years with primary liver carcinoma and hepatitis B virus infection.

The chain employs TRBV12-3 or TRBV12-4 and TRBJ2-7, with 7 positions matching TRBD2. The CDR3 spans 14 residues. The ends lost 3 bases at V and 1 base at J; junction bases unmatched: 3. In nucleotides, the CDR3 is TGTGCCAGCAGTTTGGCTAGCGGTTCCTACGAGCAGTACTTC. Translated, it gives CASSLASGSYEQYF.

A word on this clonotype: One base away lies a much larger clone, so this may be a sequencing read error. J is TRBJ2-3 and V is TRBV4-1; 10 bases map to TRBD1. The J call may be in error: the DNA end matches TRBJ2-7 better. Germline V gives CDR1 MGHRA, CDR2 YSYEKL. The CDR3 spans 15 residues. CDR3 sequence (DNA): TGCGCCAGCGGCCACGGACAGGGGGTTTCCTACGAGCAGTACTTC. Protein product: CASGHGQGVSYEQYF.

This clonotype was detected a few times. This chain connects TRBV6-5 to TRBJ1-3; tentative D call: TRBD1 (5 bases). Trimming took 4 bases from V and 2 from J, leaving 12 bases between them. This CDR3 has 15 residues. The germline gives CDR1 MNHEY, CDR2 SVGAGI. CDR3 sequence (DNA): TGTGCCAGCAGTTCGCGACAGTTCGCTGGAAACACCATATATTTT. This gives the protein CASSSRQFAGNTIYF.

In DNA form, the CDR3 reads TGTGCCAGCAGTGGCGAGCTCGGACTTGCGCGAAAACTGTTTTTT. Encoded protein: CASSGELGLARKLFF. The chain uses TRBV6-2 or TRBV6-3 and TRBJ1-4; D is undetermined. From germline, CDR1 is MNHEY and CDR2 SVGEGT. V lost 5 bases, J lost 10 bases, and 20 bases lay in between. There are 15 residues in the CDR3.

Concerning this clonotype itself: One junction end does not reproduce the germline sequence, and a read error may be involved. V is TRBV28 and J is TRBJ2-7; 7 nucleotides match TRBD1. Germline loops: CDR1 MDHEN, CDR2 SYDVKM. The CDR3 has 16 amino acids. Here the CDR3 reads CASSSGTEPIYYEQHF. DNA for the CDR3: TGTGCCAGCAGTTCCGGGACAGAACCCATTTACTACGAGCAGCACTTC. The whole variable domain, remainder taken from reference TRBV28 and TRBJ2-7, is DVKVTQSSRYLVKRTGEKVFLECVQDMDHENMFWYRQDPGLGLRLIYFSYDVKMKEKGDIPEGYSVSREKKERFSLILESASTNQTSMYLCASSSGTEPIYYEQHFGPGTRLTVT.

J is TRBJ2-3 and V is TRBV12-3 or TRBV12-4, with D uncertain. V was cut by 1 base and J by 1 base, with 9 bases left in between. This CDR3 region has 15 residues. The CDR3 DNA reads TGTGCCAGCAGTTTAGAAAATGGAGGCACAGATACGCAGTATTTT. Encoded protein: CASSLENGGTDTQYF.

The chain uses TRBV4-2 and TRBJ2-7; perhaps D is TRBD1 or TRBD2 (5 bases each). Germline V gene data show CDR1 as LGHNA and CDR2 as YNFKEQ. CDR3 length equals 16 residues. Between the trimmed V and J ends, which lost 2 bases and 7 bases, there was a span of 21 bases. The CDR3 coding sequence is TGTGCCAGCAGCCAAACGGGGCCATCCCCTTGGGGGGAGCAGTACTTC. Its translation: CASSQTGPSPWGEQYF.

This clonotype was seen a few times. This chain links TRBV6-6 with TRBJ2-1, with 8 bases identical to TRBD2. This CDR3 region has 17 residues. Germline values: CDR1 MNHNY, CDR2 SVGAGI (reference sequence). J was trimmed by 1 base and V by 2 bases; bases with no gene match: 7. This chain's CDR3 is CASSYTLTGGSYNEQFF. CDR3 coding DNA: TGTGCCAGCAGTTACACCCTAACGGGAGGGTCCTACAATGAGCAGTTCTTC.

J is TRBJ2-2 and V is TRBV28; unclear D gene. This CDR3 spans 15 amino acids. Germline CDR1 reads MDHEN; CDR2 reads SYDVKM. V was clipped by 3 bases and J by 1 base, with 9 bases between them. The CDR3 is CASSFLERNTGELFF. DNA of the CDR3: TGTGCCAGCAGTTTTTTAGAGCGGAACACCGGGGAGCTGTTTTTT.

The V and J genes are TRBV12-3 or TRBV12-4 and TRBJ2-1; 11 positions agree with TRBD2. V dropped 6 bases and J dropped 5; count of bases not matched to a gene: 18. The CDR3 is made up of 19 amino acids. In nucleotides, the CDR3 is TGTGCCAGCAGCCCCAGGGCTAGCGGGAGGAGGGAGGGGGACAATGAGCAGTTCTTC. It specifies CASSPRASGRREGDNEQFF.

Concerning this clonotype itself: No conserved phenylalanine or tryptophan ends this CDR3, so it is likely a read error. The J gene is TRBJ2-1, the V gene TRBV11-3; D might be TRBD1 (5 bases). The CDR3 length is 12 residues. CDR1 SGHNT and CDR2 YENEEA come from the germline V gene. DNA of the CDR3: TGTGCCAGCAGCTATCCAGGGAATGGGCAGTTCATC. Protein product: CASSYPGNGQFI.

The chain has TRBV7-9 and TRBJ1-1; D unresolved. The CDR3 totals 12 residues. Germline V lookup: CDR1 SEHNR, CDR2 FQNEAQ (reference sequence). V was clipped by 3 bases and J by 4 bases, with 6 bases between them. In DNA, the CDR3 is TGTGCCAGCAGCTTTAAGGGCACTGAAGCTTTCTTT. Residues: CASSFKGTEAFF.

As to this clonotype: Being one base from a much bigger clone, this may be a read error. This chain joins TRBV4-1 and TRBJ1-4; 7 nucleotides line up with TRBD1. The V segment lost 5 bases and the J segment 8 bases; nucleotides outside the gene matches: 11. Looked up from germline, CDR1 is MGHRA and CDR2 is YSYEKL. This CDR3 comprises 15 residues. The CDR3 region has the DNA TGCGCCAGCAGCACACAGGGGCCAATTTGCGAAAAACTGTTTTTT. Protein product: CASSTQGPICEKLFF.

This clonotype was counted between two and nine times. A much larger clone sits a single nucleotide away, making a read error possible. The rearrangement joins TRBV11-2 to TRBJ2-5; 7 nucleotides align to TRBD2. The V and J ends lost 8 bases and 9 bases, in that order; junction bases with no gene match: 9. The CDR3 is made up of 12 amino acids. Per the germline V gene, CDR1 is SGHAT and CDR2 is FQNNGV. CDR3 nucleotides: TGTGCCAGCGGGAGGGCTTCCGAGGCCCAGTACTTC. Translating gives CASGRASEAQYF.

On this clonotype: At one of its ends the junction is not consistent with the germline gene, which may arise from a read error. V and J are TRBV11-3 and TRBJ2-2, with a tentative D call TRBD2 (5 bases). Germline V CDR1 and CDR2: SGHNT, YENEEA. This CDR3 has 16 amino acids. The CDR3 coding sequence is TGTGCCAACAGCATAACGGACTTCGCGAACACCGGGGAGCTGTTTTTT. The encoded protein is CANSITDFANTGELFF.

This sequence joins TRBV30 and TRBJ2-1; TRBD2 matches at 9 bases. The CDR3 sequence is 14 residues long. Germline CDR1 reads GTSNPN; CDR2 reads SVGIG (reference sequence). V was clipped by 2 bases and J by 6 bases; unmatched bases: 5. This CDR3 is CAWSRRTSANEQFF. The CDR3, as DNA: TGTGCCTGGAGTCGAAGGACTAGCGCCAATGAGCAGTTCTTC.

The CDR3 sequence is CASQPSVTYDHEQYF. DNA for the CDR3: TGTGCCAGCCAACCTAGCGTCACCTACGACCACGAGCAGTACTTC. V is TRBV5-4 and J is TRBJ2-7, with D tentatively TRBD2 (6 bases). Germline V gives CDR1 SGHNT, CDR2 YYREEE (reference sequence). V lost 7 bases to trimming and J lost 5 bases, with 22 bases between them. The CDR3 length is 15 residues.

Details on this clonotype: A much bigger clone sits one base away, suggesting this may be a read error. V and J are TRBV12-3 or TRBV12-4 and TRBJ1-5, with a weak D call TRBD1 (5 bases). V was cut by 5 bases and J by 3 bases, with 14 bases left in between. The CDR3 is 15 amino acids. DNA of the CDR3: TGTGCCAGCAGTCGTACGGGGCTTGACAATCAGCCCCAGCATTTT. Amino acids: CASSRTGLDNQPQHF.